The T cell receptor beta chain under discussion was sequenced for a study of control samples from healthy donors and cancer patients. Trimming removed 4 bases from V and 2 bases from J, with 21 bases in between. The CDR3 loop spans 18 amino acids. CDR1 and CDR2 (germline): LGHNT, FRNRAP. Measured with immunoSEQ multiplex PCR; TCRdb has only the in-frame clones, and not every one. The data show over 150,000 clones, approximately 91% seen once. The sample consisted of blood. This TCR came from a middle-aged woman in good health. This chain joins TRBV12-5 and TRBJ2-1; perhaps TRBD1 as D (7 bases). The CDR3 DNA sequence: TGTGCTAGTGGTTCCCAGCGGAGGGGGCAGGGGGCCTACAATGAGCAGTTCTTC. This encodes CASGSQRRGQGAYNEQFF.